The T cell receptor (beta chain) described here comes from a study of identical twins. The length of the CDR3 is 17 residues. Germline CDR1 reads SSHAT; CDR2 reads FNYEAQ (reference sequence). TCRdb reprocessed the 5' RACE reads via MiXCR and lists one record per CDR3 protein. In the table there are hundreds of thousands of distinct CDR3 sequences, about 18% of which are singletons. Details on this clonotype: One end of the junction is discordant with germline, which a read error may explain.

The same data also contributed to another study, on T cells expressing NK-cell markers.

Sequenced sample: PBMCs. This rearrangement joins TRBV7-7 to TRBJ2-2, with 8 bases lining up with TRBD2. This receptor was obtained from a woman under 30 in good health. The CDR3 nucleotides read TGTGCTAGCAGCTCAGGCGGGACTAGTCGGAACACCGGGGAGCTGTTTTTT. Translation: CASSSGGTSRNTGELFF. The complete variable domain, with remaining parts taken from reference TRBV7-7 and TRBJ2-2, reads GAGVSQSPRYKVTKRGQDVTLRCDPISSHATLYWYQQALGQGPEFLTYFNYEAQPDKSGLPSDRFSAERPEGSISTLTIQRTEQRDSAMYRCASSSGGTSRNTGELFFGEGSRLTVL.